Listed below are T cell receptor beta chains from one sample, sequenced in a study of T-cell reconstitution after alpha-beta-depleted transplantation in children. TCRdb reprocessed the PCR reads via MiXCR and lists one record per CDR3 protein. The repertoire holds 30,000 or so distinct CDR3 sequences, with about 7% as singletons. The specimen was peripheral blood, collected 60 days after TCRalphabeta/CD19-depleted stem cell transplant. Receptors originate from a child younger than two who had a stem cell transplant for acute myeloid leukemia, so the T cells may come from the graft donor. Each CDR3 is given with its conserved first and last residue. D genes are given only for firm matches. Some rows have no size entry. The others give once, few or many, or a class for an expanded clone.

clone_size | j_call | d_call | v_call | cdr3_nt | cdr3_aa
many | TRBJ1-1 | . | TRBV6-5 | TGTGCCAGCAGTTCCTATCTAGACAGGTTGAACACTGAAGCTTTCTTT | CASSSYLDRLNTEAFF
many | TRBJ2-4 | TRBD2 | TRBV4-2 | TGTGCCAGCAGCCAGCCCGGGACTAGCGGGATGGCAGGCAAAAACATTCAGTACTTC | CASSQPGTSGMAGKNIQYF
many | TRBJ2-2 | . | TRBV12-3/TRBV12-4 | TGTGCCAGCAGTTTTGGATCAGTCGGGGAGCTGTTTTTT | CASSFGSVGELFF
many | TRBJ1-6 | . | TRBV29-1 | TGCAGCGTTGTATTCCGTGAGCATTCGGGTGATTCACCCCTCCACTTT | CSVVFREHSGDSPLHF
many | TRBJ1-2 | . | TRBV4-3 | TGCGCCAGCAGCCAAGATCGGGGGGGGAGCTATGGCTACACCTTC | CASSQDRGGSYGYTF
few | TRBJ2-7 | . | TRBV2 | TGTGCCAGCAGCTCCTCCTCGGGGCGCTCCTACGAGCAGTACTTC | CASSSSSGRSYEQYF
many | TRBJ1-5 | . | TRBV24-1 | TGTGCCACCAGTGACACAGGGAGAGGACAGCCCCAGCATTTT | CATSDTGRGQPQHF
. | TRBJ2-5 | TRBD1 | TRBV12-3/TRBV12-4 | TGTGCCAGCAGTCCCACCGACAGGGAAGAGACCCAGTACTTC | CASSPTDREETQYF
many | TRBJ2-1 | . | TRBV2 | TGTGCCAGCAGTGAAAGCCTTACCTCCTACAATGAGCAGTTCTTC | CASSESLTSYNEQFF
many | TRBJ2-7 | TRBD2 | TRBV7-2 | TGTGCCAGCAGCTTACAGGCTAGCGGGAGTACCTCCCGGCCCTACGAGCAGTACTTC | CASSLQASGSTSRPYEQYF
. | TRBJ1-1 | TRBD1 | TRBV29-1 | TGCAGCGATGCCCCGGGACAGGTGAACACTGAAGCTTTCTTT | CSDAPGQVNTEAFF
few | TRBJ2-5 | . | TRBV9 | TGTGCCAGCAGCAAGGAGGGGGGGCCCCTACGGGAGACCCAGTACTTC | CASSKEGGPLRETQYF
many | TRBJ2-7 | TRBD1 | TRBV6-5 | TGTGCCAGCACTTCTCCAAGGACAGGGGGCTCCTACGAGCAGTACTTC | CASTSPRTGGSYEQYF
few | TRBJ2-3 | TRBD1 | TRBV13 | TGTGCCAGCAGCTCGGGGGACAGGGGGCACACAGATACGCAGTATTTT | CASSSGDRGHTDTQYF
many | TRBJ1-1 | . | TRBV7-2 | TGTGCCAGCAGCTTAGTAGTCCGCACTGAAGCTTTCTTT | CASSLVVRTEAFF
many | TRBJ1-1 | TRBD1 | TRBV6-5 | TGTGCCAGCAGTCCGACAGGGTACACTGAAGCTTTCTTT | CASSPTGYTEAFF
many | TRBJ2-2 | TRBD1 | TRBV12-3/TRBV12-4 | TGTGCCAGCAGTTTACGGACAGGGGGGCTCACCGGGGAGCTGTTTTTT | CASSLRTGGLTGELFF
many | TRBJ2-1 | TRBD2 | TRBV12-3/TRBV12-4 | TGTGCCAGCAGAGTAGCGGGAGGGCCGGTGAATGAGCAGTTCTTC | CASRVAGGPVNEQFF
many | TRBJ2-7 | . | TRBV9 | TGTGCCAGCAGCGTAGTAGGCGGACAGTTCCACGAGCAGTACTTC | CASSVVGGQFHEQYF
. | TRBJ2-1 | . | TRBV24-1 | TGTGCCACCAGTGGGGCGGGAAACTATGAGCAGTTCTTC | CATSGAGNYEQFF
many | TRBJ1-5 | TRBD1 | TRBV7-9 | TGTGCCAGCACGACAGGGGGTAATCAGCCCCAGCATTTT | CASTTGGNQPQHF
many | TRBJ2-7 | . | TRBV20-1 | TGCAGTGCGATTACAGGGCGTCGGGCCTACGAGCAGTACTTC | CSAITGRRAYEQYF
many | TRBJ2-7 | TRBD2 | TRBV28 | TGTGCCAGCAGTTTATATCCCCCCGACGGGAGGGCCGGCGAGCAGTACTTC | CASSLYPPDGRAGEQYF
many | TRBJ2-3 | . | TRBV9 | TGTGCCAGCAGCGTAGAGGGGGGCGGGACCCCCACAGATACGCAGTATTTT | CASSVEGGGTPTDTQYF
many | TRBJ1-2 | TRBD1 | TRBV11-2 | TGTGCCAGCACCATGGTGACAGGGTCGGGGGGCTACACCTTC | CASTMVTGSGGYTF
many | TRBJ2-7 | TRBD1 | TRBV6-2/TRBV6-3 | TGTGCCAGCAATATCCGGGACAGGGTGTCCTACGAGCAGTACTTC | CASNIRDRVSYEQYF
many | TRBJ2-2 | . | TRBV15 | TGTGCCACCAGCCCGAACACCGGGGAGCTGTTTTTT | CATSPNTGELFF
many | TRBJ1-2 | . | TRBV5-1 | TGCGCCAGCAGCTTGGGGGGCTTTGGCTACACCTTC | CASSLGGFGYTF
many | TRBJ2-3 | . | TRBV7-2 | TGTGCCAGCACCTTGGGTGGGTCAACAGATACGCAGTATTTT | CASTLGGSTDTQYF
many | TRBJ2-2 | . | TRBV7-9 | TGTGCCAGCAGCTTAAAAGGGGATTACACCGGGGAGCTGTTTTTT | CASSLKGDYTGELFF
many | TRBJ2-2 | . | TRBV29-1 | TGCAGCGTTGAAGCGGGGAGAACCGGGGAGCTGTTTTTT | CSVEAGRTGELFF
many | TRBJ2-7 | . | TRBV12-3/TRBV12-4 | TGTGCCAGCAGTTTAAGGCTGGACCGCCTAGAGCAGTACTTC | CASSLRLDRLEQYF
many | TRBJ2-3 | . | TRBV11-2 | TGTGCCAGCAGCCGTCATAGGGGAGCTGGCACAGATACGCAGTATTTT | CASSRHRGAGTDTQYF
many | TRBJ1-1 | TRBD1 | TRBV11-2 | TGTGCCAGCAACTTCGACAGGGGTAGGAATGAAGCTTTCTTT | CASNFDRGRNEAFF
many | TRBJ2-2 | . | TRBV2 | TGTGCCAGCAGTTATAGCTTCACCGGGGAGCTGTTTTTT | CASSYSFTGELFF
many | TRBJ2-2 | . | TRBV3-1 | TGTGCCAGCAGCTTAAAGGGTCTAGACACCGGGGAGCTGTTTTTT | CASSLKGLDTGELFF
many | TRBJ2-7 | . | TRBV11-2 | TGTGCCAGCAGTCAGGGGCTTGGGGACGAGCAGTACTTC | CASSQGLGDEQYF
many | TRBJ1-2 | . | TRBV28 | TGTGCCAGCTCATTGGGGCAGAGCTATGGCTACACCTTC | CASSLGQSYGYTF
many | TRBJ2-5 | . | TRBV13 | TGTGCCAGCAGCTTAGCGGTTCAAGAGACCCAGTACTTC | CASSLAVQETQYF
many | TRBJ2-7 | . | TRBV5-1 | TGCGCCAGCAGCTTGTCCGCCGGGGAGCAGTACTTC | CASSLSAGEQYF
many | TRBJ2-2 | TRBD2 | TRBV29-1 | TGCAGCGTGGACGGTTTAGCGGGAGGGCCCTCCGGGGAGCTGTTTTTT | CSVDGLAGGPSGELFF
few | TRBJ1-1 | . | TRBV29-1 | TGCAGCGTTGGGGTTGAAGCTTTCTTT | CSVGVEAFF
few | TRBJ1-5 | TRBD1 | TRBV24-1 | TGTGCCACCAGTGAACCAGGGGGCGGCAATCAGCCCCAGCATTTT | CATSEPGGGNQPQHF
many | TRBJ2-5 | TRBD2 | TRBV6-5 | TGTGCCAGCAGTTACCCGACTAGCGGGGGACGAGAGACCCAGTACTTC | CASSYPTSGGRETQYF
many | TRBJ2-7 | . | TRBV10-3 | TGTGCCATCAGTGATCCCCCATACGAGCAGTACTTC | CAISDPPYEQYF
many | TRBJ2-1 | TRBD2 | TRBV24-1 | TGTGCCACCAGTGATTCCCCCGGGAGGGGGGGCGAAAGCTCCTACAATGAGCAGTTCTTC | CATSDSPGRGGESSYNEQFF
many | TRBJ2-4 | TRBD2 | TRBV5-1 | TGCGCCAGCAGCTTGACTAGCGGGAGGGGACCCAAAAACATTCAGTACTTC | CASSLTSGRGPKNIQYF
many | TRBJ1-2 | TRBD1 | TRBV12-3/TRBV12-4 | TGTGCCAGCAGTTCCCTGAGAGGGGGCTACTATGGCTACACCTTC | CASSSLRGGYYGYTF